This T cell receptor beta chain was recorded in a study of cytomegalovirus exposure and HLA in healthy donors. General observations from the study: In a later analysis, common viral pathogens appeared linked to several of the most significant clusters. Indistinguishable V segments such as TRBV6-2 and TRBV6-3 were excluded. A few CMV-associated chains proved CMV antigen-specific in vitro. As immune exposure information, only CMV serostatus was available.

This CDR3 has 14 amino acids. CDR1 is MNHNS and CDR2 is SASEGT in the germline V gene. V lost 1 base, J lost 4 bases, and 3 bases stayed unmatched. About this clone: The target antigen is unknown.

60 Vbeta and 13 Jbeta primers were used in PCR. Generated by immunoSEQ multiplex PCR, the TCRdb table keeps only in-frame clones and is missing some. The table lists roughly 35,000 clones. V gene TRBV6-1 combines with J gene TRBJ1-1; 7 bases align to TRBD1. This receptor was obtained from a woman between 40 and 55 years old in good health and CMV-seropositive. The sequenced material came from PBMCs. The CDR3 DNA reads as TGTGCCAGCAGTGAAGTGACAGGGTCCACTGAAGCTTTCTTT. The encoded protein is CASSEVTGSTEAFF.